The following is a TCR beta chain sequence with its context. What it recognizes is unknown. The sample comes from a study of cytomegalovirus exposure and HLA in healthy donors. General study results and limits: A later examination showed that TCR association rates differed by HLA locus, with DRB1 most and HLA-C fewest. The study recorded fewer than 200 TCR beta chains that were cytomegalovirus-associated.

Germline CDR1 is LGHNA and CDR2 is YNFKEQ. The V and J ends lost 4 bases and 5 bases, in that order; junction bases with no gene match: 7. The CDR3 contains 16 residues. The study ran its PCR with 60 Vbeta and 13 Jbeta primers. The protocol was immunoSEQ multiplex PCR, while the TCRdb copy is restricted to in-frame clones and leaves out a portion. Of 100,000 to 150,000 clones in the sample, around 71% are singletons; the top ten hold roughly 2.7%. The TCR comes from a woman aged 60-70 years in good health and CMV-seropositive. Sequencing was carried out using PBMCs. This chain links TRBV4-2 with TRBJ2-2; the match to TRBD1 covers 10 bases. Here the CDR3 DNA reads TGTGCCAGCAGCCCCGGACAGGGGGTAACAACCGGGGAGCTGTTTTTT. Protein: CASSPGQGVTTGELFF.